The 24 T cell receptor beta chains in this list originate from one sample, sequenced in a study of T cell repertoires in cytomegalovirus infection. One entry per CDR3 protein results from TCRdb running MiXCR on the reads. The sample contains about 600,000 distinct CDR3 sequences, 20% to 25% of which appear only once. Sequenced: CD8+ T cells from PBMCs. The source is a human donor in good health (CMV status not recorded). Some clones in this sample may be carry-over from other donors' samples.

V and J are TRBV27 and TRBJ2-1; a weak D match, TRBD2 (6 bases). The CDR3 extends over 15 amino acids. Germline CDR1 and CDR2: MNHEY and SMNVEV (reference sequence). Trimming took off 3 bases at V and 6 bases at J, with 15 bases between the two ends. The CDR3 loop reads CASSFSTGLFNEQFF. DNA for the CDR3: TGTGCCAGCAGTTTTTCAACGGGACTCTTCAATGAGCAGTTCTTC.

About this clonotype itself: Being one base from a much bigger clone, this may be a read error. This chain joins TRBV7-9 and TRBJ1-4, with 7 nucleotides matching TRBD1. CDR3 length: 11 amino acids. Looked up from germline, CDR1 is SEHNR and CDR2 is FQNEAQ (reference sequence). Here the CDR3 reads CVSSSGQEIGW. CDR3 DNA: TGTGTCAGCAGCTCTGGACAGGAGATAGGCTGG.

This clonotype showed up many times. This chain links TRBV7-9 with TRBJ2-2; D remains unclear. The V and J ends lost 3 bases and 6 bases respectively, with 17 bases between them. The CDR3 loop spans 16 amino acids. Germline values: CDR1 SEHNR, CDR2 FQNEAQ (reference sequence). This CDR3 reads CASSFFISQSAGELFF. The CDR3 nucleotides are TGTGCCAGCAGCTTTTTTATCAGCCAAAGCGCCGGGGAGCTGTTTTTT.

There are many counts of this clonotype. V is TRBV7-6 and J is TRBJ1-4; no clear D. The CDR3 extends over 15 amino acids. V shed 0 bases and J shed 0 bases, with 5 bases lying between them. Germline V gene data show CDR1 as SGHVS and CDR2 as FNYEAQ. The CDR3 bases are TGTGCCAGCAGCTTAGCAGGAGCAACTAATGAAAAACTGTTTTTT. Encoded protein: CASSLAGATNEKLFF. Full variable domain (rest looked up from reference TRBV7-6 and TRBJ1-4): GAGVSQSPRYKVTKRGQDVALRCDPISGHVSLYWYRQALGQGPEFLTYFNYEAQQDKSGLPNDRFSAERPEGSISTLTIQRTEQRDSAMYRCASSLAGATNEKLFFGSGTQLSVL.

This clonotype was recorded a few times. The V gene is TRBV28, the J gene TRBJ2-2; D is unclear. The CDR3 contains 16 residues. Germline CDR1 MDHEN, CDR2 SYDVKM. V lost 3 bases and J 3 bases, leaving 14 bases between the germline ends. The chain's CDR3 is CASSFPTLEHTGELFF. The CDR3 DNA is TGTGCCAGCAGTTTCCCGACACTCGAACACACCGGGGAGCTGTTTTTT. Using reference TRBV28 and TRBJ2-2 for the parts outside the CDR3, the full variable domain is DVKVTQSSRYLVKRTGEKVFLECVQDMDHENMFWYRQDPGLGLRLIYFSYDVKMKEKGDIPEGYSVSREKKERFSLILESASTNQTSMYLCASSFPTLEHTGELFFGEGSRLTVL.

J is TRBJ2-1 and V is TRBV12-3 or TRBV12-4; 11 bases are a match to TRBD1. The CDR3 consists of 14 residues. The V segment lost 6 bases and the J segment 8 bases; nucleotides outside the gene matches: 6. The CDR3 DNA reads TGTGCCAGCAGACCGGACAGGGGGCGGGATGAGCAGTTCTTC. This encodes CASRPDRGRDEQFF.

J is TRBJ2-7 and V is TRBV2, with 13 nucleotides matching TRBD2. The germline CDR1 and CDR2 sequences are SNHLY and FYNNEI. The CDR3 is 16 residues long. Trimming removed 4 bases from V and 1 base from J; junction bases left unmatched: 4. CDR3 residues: CASSGGLAGKSYEQYF. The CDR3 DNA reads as TGTGCCAGCAGTGGGGGACTAGCGGGGAAGTCCTACGAGCAGTACTTC. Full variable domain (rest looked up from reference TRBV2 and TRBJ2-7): EPEVTQTPSHQVTQMGQEVILRCVPISNHLYFYWYRQILGQKVEFLVSFYNNEISEKSEIFDDQFSVERPDGSNFTLKIRSTKLEDSAMYFCASSGGLAGKSYEQYFGPGTRLTVT.

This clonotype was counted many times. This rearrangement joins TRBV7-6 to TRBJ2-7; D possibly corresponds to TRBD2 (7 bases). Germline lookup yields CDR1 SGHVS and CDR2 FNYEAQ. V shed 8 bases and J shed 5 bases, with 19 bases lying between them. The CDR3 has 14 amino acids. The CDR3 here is CASVAYGGADEQYF. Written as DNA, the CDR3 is TGTGCCAGCGTAGCTTATGGGGGGGCCGACGAGCAGTACTTC.

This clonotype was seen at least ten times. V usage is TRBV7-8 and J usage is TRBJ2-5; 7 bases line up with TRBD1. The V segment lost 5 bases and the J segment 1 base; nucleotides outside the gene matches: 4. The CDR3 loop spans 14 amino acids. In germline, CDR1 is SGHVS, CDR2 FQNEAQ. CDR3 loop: CASSTRDSQETQYF. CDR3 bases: TGTGCCAGCAGCACCCGGGACAGCCAAGAGACCCAGTACTTC.

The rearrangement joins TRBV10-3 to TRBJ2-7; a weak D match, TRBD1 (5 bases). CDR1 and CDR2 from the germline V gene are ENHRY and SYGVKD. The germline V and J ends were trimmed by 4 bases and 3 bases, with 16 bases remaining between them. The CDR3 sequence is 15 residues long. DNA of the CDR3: TGTGCCATCAGTGGTGCACCGCTAAGGGGCTACGAGCAGTACTTC. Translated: CAISGAPLRGYEQYF.

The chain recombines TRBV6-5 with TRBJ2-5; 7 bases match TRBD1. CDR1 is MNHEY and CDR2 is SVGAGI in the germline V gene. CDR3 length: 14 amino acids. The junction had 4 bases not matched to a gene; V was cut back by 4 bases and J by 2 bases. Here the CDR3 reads CASSLGGDQETQYF. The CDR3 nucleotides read TGTGCCAGCAGTTTAGGGGGCGATCAAGAGACCCAGTACTTC.

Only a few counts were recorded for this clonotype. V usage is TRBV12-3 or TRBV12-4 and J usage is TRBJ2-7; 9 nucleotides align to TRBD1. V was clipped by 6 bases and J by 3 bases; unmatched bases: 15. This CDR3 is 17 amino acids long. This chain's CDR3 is CASSSTPRDRAYYEQYF. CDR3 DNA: TGTGCCAGCAGCTCCACCCCTAGGGACAGGGCTTACTACGAGCAGTACTTC.

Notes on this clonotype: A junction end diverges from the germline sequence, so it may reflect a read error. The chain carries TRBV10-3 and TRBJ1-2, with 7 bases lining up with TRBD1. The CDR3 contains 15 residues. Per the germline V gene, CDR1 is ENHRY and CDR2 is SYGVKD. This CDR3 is CVISPGGAIDNGYTF. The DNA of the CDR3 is TGTGTCATCTCCCCAGGGGGGGCGATTGATAATGGCTACACCTTC.

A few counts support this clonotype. The CDR3 is CASTPGDSYEQYV. In nucleotides, the CDR3 is TGTGCCAGCACCCCGGGGGATTCCTACGAGCAGTACGTC. J is TRBJ2-7 and V is TRBV6-2 or TRBV6-3, with D maybe TRBD2 (6 bases). The CDR3 sequence is 13 residues long. With 7 bases removed from V and 1 base from J, the gap between germline ends came to 11 bases. Germline V lookup: CDR1 MNHEY, CDR2 SVGEGT.

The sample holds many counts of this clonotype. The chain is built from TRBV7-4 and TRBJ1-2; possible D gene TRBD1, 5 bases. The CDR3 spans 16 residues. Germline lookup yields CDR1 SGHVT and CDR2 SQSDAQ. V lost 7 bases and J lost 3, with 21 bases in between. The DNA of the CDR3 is TGTGCCAGCAACCAGGGAACGGAACCGGCGGACTATGGCTACACCTTC. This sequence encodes CASNQGTEPADYGYTF.

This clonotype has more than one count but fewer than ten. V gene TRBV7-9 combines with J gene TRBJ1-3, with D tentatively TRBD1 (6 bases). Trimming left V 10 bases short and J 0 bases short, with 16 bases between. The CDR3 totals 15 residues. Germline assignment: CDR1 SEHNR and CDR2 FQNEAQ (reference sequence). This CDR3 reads CATIDQGSSGNTIYF. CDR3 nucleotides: TGTGCCACAATTGACCAGGGGAGCTCTGGAAACACCATATATTTT.

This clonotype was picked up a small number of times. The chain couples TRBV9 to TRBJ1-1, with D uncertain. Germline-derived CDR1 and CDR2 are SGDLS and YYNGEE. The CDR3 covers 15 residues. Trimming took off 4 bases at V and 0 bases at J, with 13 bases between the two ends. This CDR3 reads CASSPEGSLNTEAFF. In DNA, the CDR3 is TGTGCCAGCAGCCCCGAGGGAAGCTTGAACACTGAAGCTTTCTTT.

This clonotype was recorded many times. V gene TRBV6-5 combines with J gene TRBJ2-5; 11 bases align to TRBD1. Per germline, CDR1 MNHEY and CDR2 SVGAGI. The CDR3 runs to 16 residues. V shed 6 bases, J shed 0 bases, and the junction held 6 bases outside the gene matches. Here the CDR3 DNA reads TGTGCCAGCAGCTCCCGGGACAGGGGGTACCAAGAGACCCAGTACTTC. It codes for CASSSRDRGYQETQYF.

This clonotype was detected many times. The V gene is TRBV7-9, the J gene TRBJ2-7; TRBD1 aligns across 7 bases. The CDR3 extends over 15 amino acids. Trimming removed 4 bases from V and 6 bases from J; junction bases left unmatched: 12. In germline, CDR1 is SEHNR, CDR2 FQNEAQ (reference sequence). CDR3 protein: CASSSRDSNPGEQYV. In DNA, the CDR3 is TGTGCCAGCAGCTCCCGGGACAGTAATCCCGGCGAGCAGTACGTC.

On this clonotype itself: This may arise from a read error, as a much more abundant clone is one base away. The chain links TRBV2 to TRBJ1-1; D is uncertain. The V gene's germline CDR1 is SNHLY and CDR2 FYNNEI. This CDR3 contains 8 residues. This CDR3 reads CASNEAFF. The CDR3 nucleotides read TGTGCCAGCAATGAAGCTTTCTTT.

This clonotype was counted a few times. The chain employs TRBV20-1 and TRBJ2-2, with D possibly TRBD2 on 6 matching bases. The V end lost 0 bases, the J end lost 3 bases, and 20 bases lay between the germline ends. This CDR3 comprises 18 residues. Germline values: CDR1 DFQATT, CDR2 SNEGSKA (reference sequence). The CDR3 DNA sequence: TGCAGTGCTAGAGATACGGGCGGGGCACGGAATTACACCGGGGAGCTGTTTTTT. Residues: CSARDTGGARNYTGELFF.

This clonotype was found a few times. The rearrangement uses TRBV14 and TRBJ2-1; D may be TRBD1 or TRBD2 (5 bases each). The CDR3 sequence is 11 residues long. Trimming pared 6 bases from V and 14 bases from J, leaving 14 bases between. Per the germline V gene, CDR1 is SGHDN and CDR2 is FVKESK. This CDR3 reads CASRLGTKEFF. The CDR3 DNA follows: TGTGCCAGCAGGCTCGGGACGAAAGAGTTCTTC.

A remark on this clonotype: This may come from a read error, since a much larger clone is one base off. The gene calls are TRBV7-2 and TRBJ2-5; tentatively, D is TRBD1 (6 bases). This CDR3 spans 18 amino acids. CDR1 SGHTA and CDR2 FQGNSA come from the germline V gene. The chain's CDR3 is CASSLRQGFKDRQEIQYF. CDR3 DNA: TGTGCCAGCAGCTTGCGGCAGGGGTTTAAGGACCGACAAGAGATCCAGTACTTC.

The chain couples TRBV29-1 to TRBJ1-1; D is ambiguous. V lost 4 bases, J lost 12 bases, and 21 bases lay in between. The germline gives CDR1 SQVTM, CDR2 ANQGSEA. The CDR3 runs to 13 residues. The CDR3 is CSVGGRLPARTFF. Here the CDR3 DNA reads TGCAGCGTTGGTGGCCGACTCCCGGCGCGGACTTTCTTT.